This T cell receptor (beta chain) was retrieved from a study of Ad26.COV2.S vaccination and SARS-CoV-2 variants. CDR1 and CDR2 from the germline V gene are LGHDT and YNNKEL (reference sequence). This CDR3 has 14 amino acids. Trimming at V came to 4 bases and at J to 2 bases, leaving 4 bases not matched to a gene. The method was immunoSEQ multiplex PCR; TCRdb's version includes in-frame clones alone and lacks a portion of them. The sample carries about 330,000 clones, approximately 87% recorded once. Treatment in this sample: 15 to 20 received Ad26.COV2.S at low or high dose, single or two shots; about 5 received placebo; per-sample allocation not given. The samples were gathered on day 63 after the first injection of vaccine or placebo.

Sequenced material: peripheral blood, taken in a trial of Ad26.COV2.S vaccine versus placebo. The rearrangement links TRBV3-1 (or the pseudogene TRBV3-2) to TRBJ2-5; 7 bases agree with TRBD2. The TCR comes from a person between 18 and 60 years old who received the Ad26.COV2.S COVID-19 vaccine or a placebo. CDR3 region: CASSRLGGQETQYF. The CDR3 region has the DNA TGTGCCAGCAGCCGGCTCGGGGGGCAAGAGACCCAGTACTTC.